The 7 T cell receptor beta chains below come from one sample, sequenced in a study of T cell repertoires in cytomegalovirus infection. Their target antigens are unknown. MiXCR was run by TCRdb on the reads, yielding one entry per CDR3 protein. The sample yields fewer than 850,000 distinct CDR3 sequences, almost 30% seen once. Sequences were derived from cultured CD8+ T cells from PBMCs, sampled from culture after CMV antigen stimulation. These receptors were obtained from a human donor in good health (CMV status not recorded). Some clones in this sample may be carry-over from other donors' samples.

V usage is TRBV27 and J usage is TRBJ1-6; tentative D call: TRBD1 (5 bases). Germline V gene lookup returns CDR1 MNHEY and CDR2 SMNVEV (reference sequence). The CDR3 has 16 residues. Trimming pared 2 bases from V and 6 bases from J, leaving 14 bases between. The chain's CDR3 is CASSLGSQGRNSPLHF. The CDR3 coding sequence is TGTGCCAGCAGTTTAGGTAGCCAGGGCCGTAATTCACCCCTCCACTTT.

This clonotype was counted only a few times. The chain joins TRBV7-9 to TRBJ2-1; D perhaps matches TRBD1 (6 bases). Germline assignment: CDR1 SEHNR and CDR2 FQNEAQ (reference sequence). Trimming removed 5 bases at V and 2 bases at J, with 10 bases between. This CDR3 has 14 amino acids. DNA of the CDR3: TGTGCCAGCAGCCCCCGGGACACCTACAATGAGCAGTTCTTC. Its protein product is CASSPRDTYNEQFF.

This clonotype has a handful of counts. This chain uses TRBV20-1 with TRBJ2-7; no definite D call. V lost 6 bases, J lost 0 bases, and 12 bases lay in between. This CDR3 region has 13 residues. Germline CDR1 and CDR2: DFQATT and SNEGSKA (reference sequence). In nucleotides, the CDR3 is TGCAGTGCCCTTGACTTAAGCTCCTACGAGCAGTACTTC. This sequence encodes CSALDLSSYEQYF.

The CDR3, as DNA: TGTGCCACCCGGGGGGGGCCGAATCAGCCCCAGCATTTT. The encoded protein is CATRGGPNQPQHF. The chain joins TRBV12-3 or TRBV12-4 to TRBJ1-5; the D gene is possibly TRBD1 (6 bases). The CDR3 consists of 13 residues. V dropped 10 bases and J dropped 4 bases, with 14 bases sitting between them.

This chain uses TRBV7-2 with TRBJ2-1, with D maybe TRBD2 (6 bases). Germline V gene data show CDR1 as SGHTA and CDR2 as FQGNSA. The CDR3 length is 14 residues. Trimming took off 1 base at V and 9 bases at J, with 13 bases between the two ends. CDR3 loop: CASSLVGGVREQFF. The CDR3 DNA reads TGTGCCAGCAGCTTAGTCGGCGGGGTCCGTGAGCAGTTCTTC. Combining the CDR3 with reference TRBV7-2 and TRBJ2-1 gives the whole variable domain GAGVSQSPSNKVTEKGKDVELRCDPISGHTALYWYRQSLGQGLEFLIYFQGNSAPDKSGLPSDRFSAERTGGSVSTLTIQRTQQEDSAVYLCASSLVGGVREQFFGPGTRLTVL.

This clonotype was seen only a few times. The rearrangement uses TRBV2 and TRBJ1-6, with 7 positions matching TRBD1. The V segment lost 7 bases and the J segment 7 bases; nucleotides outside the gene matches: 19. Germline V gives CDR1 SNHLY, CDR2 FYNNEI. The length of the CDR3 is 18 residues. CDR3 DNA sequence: TGTGCCAGCATCTCAGGGACAGATGCGCGCTTGGTCAATTCACCCCTCCACTTT. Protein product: CASISGTDARLVNSPLHF.

CDR3 bases: TGTGCCAGTAGTATCTTTACCTACGGGACAGGGGGCAATCAGCCCCAGCATTTT. Amino acid sequence: CASSIFTYGTGGNQPQHF. The chain links TRBV19 to TRBJ1-5; 10 bases agree with TRBD1. The CDR3 consists of 18 residues. The ends lost 3 bases at V and 2 bases at J; junction bases unmatched: 10. Germline loops: CDR1 LNHDA, CDR2 SQIVND (reference sequence).